One and the same sample provided the 32 T cell receptor beta chains below, sequenced in a study of cytomegalovirus exposure and HLA in healthy donors (dated by TCRdb to 2017 to 2019). The receptor library was made with the immunoSEQ multiplex PCR assay. For the multiplex PCR, a mixture combining 60 forward primers for TCR Vbeta segments and 13 reverse primers for TCR Jbeta segments was used. TCRdb took over this immuneACCESS table, retaining in-frame rearrangements with V and J assigned. Such tables are incomplete; in checked studies, under half of the missing clones stem from an unresolved V gene, and the remainder is unexplained. Here the sample has about 260,000 clones; 72% occur a single time. Approximately 2.5% of the sample goes to the ten largest clones. Material: PBMCs. The receptors derive from a female donor in good health and CMV-seronegative.

This sequence joins TRBV10-3 and TRBJ2-3; TRBD1 matches at 9 bases. The V and J ends lost 4 bases and 2 bases, in that order; junction bases with no gene match: 4. CDR1 ENHRY and CDR2 SYGVKD come from the germline V gene. The CDR3 sequence is 15 residues long. CDR3 loop: CAISGDRGFTDTQYF. In nucleotides, the CDR3 is TGTGCCATCAGTGGCGACAGGGGGTTCACAGATACGCAGTATTTT.

V gene TRBV5-1 combines with J gene TRBJ1-2; D remains ambiguous. This CDR3 comprises 16 residues. Trimming pared 0 bases from V and 2 bases from J, leaving 14 bases between. Per the germline V gene, CDR1 is SGHRS and CDR2 is YFSETQ. CDR3: CASSLGYVRLNYGYTF. CDR3 in DNA: TGCGCCAGCAGCTTGGGGTACGTGCGGTTGAACTATGGCTACACCTTC.

In its sample, this clone was seen once. This chain connects TRBV4-1 to TRBJ2-7; tentatively, D is TRBD1 (6 bases). The germline V gene has CDR1 MGHRA and CDR2 YSYEKL. The CDR3 is made up of 14 amino acids. V was cut by 3 bases and J by 9 bases, with 18 bases left in between. As DNA, the CDR3 is TGCGCCAGCAGCCAGTTAGAGGACAGTAGGGCGCAGTACTTC. This translates into CASSQLEDSRAQYF.

This clone turned up a few times. The gene calls are TRBV12-5 and TRBJ2-7; 8 bases are a match to TRBD1. The CDR3 spans 19 residues. Unmatched junction bases numbered 22, after V lost 2 bases and J lost 7 bases. The V gene's germline CDR1 is LGHNT and CDR2 FRNRAP. DNA for the CDR3: TGTGCTAGTGGTTTGCTTGGTGGTCCCCGGGCAGGGGGCAGGCGGGAGCAGTACTTC. This encodes CASGLLGGPRAGGRREQYF.

This clone was found a few times. The chain employs TRBV30 and TRBJ2-3; D is perhaps TRBD2 (6 bases). The CDR3 sequence is 14 residues long. The germline V gene encodes CDR1 GTSNPN and CDR2 SVGIG (reference sequence). V lost 7 bases, J lost 2 bases, and 16 bases lay in between. The CDR3 DNA is TGTGCCTATAGAATCCGGGGGAACACAGATACGCAGTATTTT. Protein: CAYRIRGNTDTQYF.

The rearrangement joins TRBV5-1 to TRBJ2-1; 7 positions match TRBD2. Looked up from germline, CDR1 is SGHRS and CDR2 is YFSETQ. This CDR3 contains 16 residues. Trimming cost V 2 bases and J 5 bases; bases outside gene matches: 10. The CDR3 sequence is CASSFRAGEVDNEQFF. CDR3 nucleotide sequence: TGCGCCAGCAGCTTTCGGGCGGGAGAGGTGGACAATGAGCAGTTCTTC.

The chain employs TRBV11-2 and TRBJ2-5, with D tentatively TRBD1 (6 bases). Germline V gene sequence: CDR1 SGHAT, CDR2 FQNNGV. This CDR3 spans 12 amino acids. The V and J ends lost 8 bases and 3 bases respectively, with 10 bases between them. CDR3 sequence (DNA): TGTGCCAGCTCCCGGACAGAAGAGACCCAGTACTTC. Translated: CASSRTEETQYF.

CDR3 in DNA: TGTGCCAGCAGCCATGGAGCGGGAGGGTCGAGCTCCTACAATGAGCAGTTCTTC. Its translation: CASSHGAGGSSSYNEQFF. The chain couples TRBV4-2 to TRBJ2-1; 10 bases are shared with TRBD2. V lost 3 bases and J lost 0; bases outside the gene matches: 8. The CDR3 covers 18 residues. Looked up from germline, CDR1 is LGHNA and CDR2 is YNFKEQ.

This clone has just one count. The V and J genes are TRBV7-9 and TRBJ1-2; TRBD1 aligns across 11 bases. Germline CDR1 and CDR2: SEHNR and FQNEAQ (reference sequence). CDR3 size: 15 residues. With V trimmed by 1 base and J by 6 bases, 4 bases remained unmatched. This chain's CDR3 is CASSLGDRGSDGYTF. Here the CDR3 DNA reads TGTGCCAGCAGCTTAGGGGACAGGGGGTCTGATGGCTACACCTTC.

The chain employs TRBV29-1 and TRBJ2-3, with D tentatively TRBD1 (5 bases). Trimming removed 4 bases at V and 0 bases at J, with 11 bases between. CDR1 SQVTM and CDR2 ANQGSEA come from the germline V gene. The CDR3 length is 14 residues. The CDR3 nucleotides read TGCAGCGTTGGCCCAGGGTCTAGCACAGATACGCAGTATTTT. The encoded protein is CSVGPGSSTDTQYF.

The rearrangement joins TRBV28 to TRBJ1-3; no definite D call. The V and J ends lost 5 bases and 7 bases respectively, with 18 bases between them. Germline CDR1 reads MDHEN; CDR2 reads SYDVKM. The CDR3 is made up of 15 amino acids. The CDR3 sequence: CASSPSQNFLNTIYF. The CDR3 DNA follows: TGTGCCAGCAGTCCTAGCCAGAATTTTTTGAACACCATATATTTT.

In this sample, this clone turned up once. The genes are TRBV5-4 and TRBJ2-5, with D unclear. The J call may be in error: the DNA end matches TRBJ2-7 better. The germline CDR1 and CDR2 sequences are SGHNT and YYREEE (reference sequence). The length of the CDR3 is 14 residues. The CDR3 sequence: CASSPRAPSYEQYF. DNA of the CDR3: TGTGCCAGCAGCCCCCGTGCCCCATCCTACGAGCAGTACTTC.

The chain's CDR3 is CASSLNPGQITDTQYF. As DNA, the CDR3 is TGTGCCAGCAGCTTAAATCCGGGACAGATCACAGATACGCAGTATTTT. J is TRBJ2-3 and V is TRBV7-6, with 7 bases matching TRBD1. The CDR3 has 16 amino acids. Per the germline V gene, CDR1 is SGHVS and CDR2 is FNYEAQ. Germline trimming cut 2 bases from V and 2 bases from J; bases unmatched to any gene: 7.

This sequence joins TRBV10-1 and TRBJ2-3; no clear D. The V gene lost 1 base and the J gene lost 3 bases, with 11 bases spanning the gap. The CDR3 length is 15 residues. Germline V gene sequence: CDR1 WNHNN, CDR2 SYGVQD (reference sequence). The CDR3 here is CASSELVARTDTQYF. DNA for the CDR3: TGCGCCAGCAGTGAGTTGGTAGCCCGGACAGATACGCAGTATTTT.

The chain carries TRBV7-9 and TRBJ2-4; 10 nucleotides agree with TRBD2. Trimming removed 2 bases from V and 0 bases from J; junction bases left unmatched: 4. The CDR3 runs to 17 residues. Germline CDR1 reads SEHNR; CDR2 reads FQNEAQ (reference sequence). The CDR3 loop reads CASSLTRLAGAKNIQYF. The CDR3 DNA reads as TGTGCCAGCAGCTTAACGCGACTAGCGGGAGCCAAAAACATTCAGTACTTC.

The chain couples TRBV11-2 to TRBJ1-2; TRBD1 matches at 10 bases. The CDR3 runs to 16 residues. The V and J ends lost 7 bases and 7 bases, in that order; junction bases with no gene match: 15. Germline assignment: CDR1 SGHAT and CDR2 FQNNGV. The CDR3 DNA reads TGTGCCAGCACCAGGGGGACAGGGGTAAACGCGCCTGGCTACACCTTC. It translates to CASTRGTGVNAPGYTF.

V is TRBV15 and J is TRBJ2-1, with D maybe TRBD2 (6 bases). V was shortened by 2 bases and J by 13 bases, with 24 bases between the two germline ends. The CDR3 runs to 16 residues. In germline, CDR1 is LNHNV, CDR2 YYDKDF (reference sequence). The CDR3 DNA follows: TGTGCCACCAGCAGAAACGGGACTTGGGGTATAAAAAATCAGTTCTTC. Its protein product is CATSRNGTWGIKNQFF.

The genes are TRBV10-1 and TRBJ2-5; maybe TRBD2 (5 bases). The last part of the DNA fits TRBJ2-7 better; the J call may be wrong. Looked up from germline, CDR1 is WNHNN and CDR2 is SYGVQD (reference sequence). The CDR3 covers 13 residues. The CDR3 loop reads CASSRGNAYEQYF. The CDR3 DNA reads as TGCGCCAGCAGCCGGGGAAACGCCTACGAGCAGTACTTC.

This clone was detected only once. The CDR3 reads CASSQAPRGTDTQYF. In DNA, the CDR3 is TGCGCCAGCAGCCAAGCCCCCAGGGGCACAGATACGCAGTATTTT. The genes are TRBV4-1 and TRBJ2-3, with a weak D call TRBD1 (5 bases). Deletions cut 1 base from V and 1 base from J, with 9 bases between. CDR1 MGHRA and CDR2 YSYEKL come from the germline V gene. The CDR3 extends over 15 amino acids.

This clone was detected only once. This rearrangement joins TRBV6-1 to TRBJ1-6, with D maybe TRBD1 (5 bases). Germline V gene lookup returns CDR1 MNHNS and CDR2 SASEGT. V gave up 3 bases and J gave up 6 bases, with 6 bases separating them. The CDR3 sequence is 13 residues long. Here the CDR3 DNA reads TGTGCCAGCAGTGACAGGGTTAATTCACCCCTCCACTTT. Amino acids: CASSDRVNSPLHF.

The chain couples TRBV28 to TRBJ2-5; D is possibly TRBD1 (5 bases). Germline lookup yields CDR1 MDHEN and CDR2 SYDVKM. V lost 6 bases to trimming and J lost 2 bases, with 16 bases between them. There are 15 residues in the CDR3. The CDR3 is CASSGTGAGQETQYF. The CDR3 DNA reads as TGTGCCAGCAGCGGTACTGGGGCAGGGCAAGAGACCCAGTACTTC. Filled out from reference TRBV28 and TRBJ2-5, the complete variable domain reads DVKVTQSSRYLVKRTGEKVFLECVQDMDHENMFWYRQDPGLGLRLIYFSYDVKMKEKGDIPEGYSVSREKKERFSLILESASTNQTSMYLCASSGTGAGQETQYFGPGTRLLVL.

J is TRBJ2-3 and V is TRBV25-1, with 9 bases identical to TRBD1. The CDR3 covers 13 residues. Germline V gene data show CDR1 as MGHDK and CDR2 as SYGVNS. J lost 4 bases, V lost 7 bases, and 3 bases had no gene match. The CDR3 spells CASIQGAADTQYF. For the CDR3, the DNA is TGTGCCAGCATACAGGGGGCGGCAGATACGCAGTATTTT. Variable domain in full (rest from reference TRBV25-1 and TRBJ2-3): EADIYQTPRYLVIGTGKKITLECSQTMGHDKMYWYQQDPGMELHLIHYSYGVNSTEKGDLSSESTVSRIRTEHFPLTLESARPSHTSQYLCASIQGAADTQYFGPGTRLTVL.

In nucleotides, the CDR3 is TGTGCCAGCAGAATTAGCGGGAGCCGCACAGATACGCAGTATTTT. This gives the protein CASRISGSRTDTQYF. J is TRBJ2-3 and V is TRBV7-8; 9 bases align to TRBD2. Trimming removed 6 bases from V and 1 base from J; junction bases left unmatched: 5. Per germline, CDR1 SGHVS and CDR2 FQNEAQ. This CDR3 has 15 residues.

The CDR3 is CASSSGTGAQGRTQYF. The DNA of the CDR3 is TGTGCCAGCAGCTCCGGGACAGGGGCCCAGGGGAGGACCCAGTACTTC. This sequence joins TRBV7-2 and TRBJ2-5, with 10 positions matching TRBD1. Germline CDR1 and CDR2: SGHTA and FQGNSA. The CDR3 has 16 amino acids. Trimming removed 4 bases from V and 7 bases from J; junction bases left unmatched: 12.

In this sample, this clone turned up a few times. The V and J genes are TRBV4-1 and TRBJ2-3, with D possibly matching TRBD2 (6 bases). Germline V CDR1 and CDR2: MGHRA, YSYEKL. Trimming pared 5 bases from V and 3 bases from J, leaving 18 bases between. This CDR3 region has 16 residues. CDR3 DNA sequence: TGCGCCAGCAGCACTTCGACATTAGCGGAAACAGATACGCAGTATTTT. This encodes CASSTSTLAETDTQYF.

This clone was counted a few times. The J gene is TRBJ2-7, the V gene TRBV27; 7 positions agree with TRBD2. V was clipped by 4 bases and J by 2 bases; unmatched bases: 17. CDR3 length: 18 amino acids. Germline assignment: CDR1 MNHEY and CDR2 SMNVEV (reference sequence). This CDR3 reads CASSSVFSGLGKAYEQYF. The CDR3 DNA reads TGTGCCAGCAGTTCCGTTTTTAGCGGGCTGGGTAAGGCCTACGAGCAGTACTTC.

The chain carries TRBV19 and TRBJ2-7; 7 nucleotides line up with TRBD1. The V and J ends lost 5 bases and 3 bases, in that order; junction bases with no gene match: 4. This CDR3 region has 13 residues. Germline V gene data show CDR1 as LNHDA and CDR2 as SQIVND (reference sequence). CDR3 residues: CASSGGQDYEQYF. The CDR3 DNA sequence: TGTGCCAGTAGTGGAGGACAGGACTACGAGCAGTACTTC.

The CDR3, as DNA: TGTGCCAGCAGCCCACTAGGCGGGAGTGATCGCGAGCAGTACTTC. It encodes CASSPLGGSDREQYF. The chain employs TRBV4-2 and TRBJ2-7, with TRBD2 identical over 7 bases. The CDR3 sequence is 15 residues long. The V segment lost 4 bases and the J segment 6 bases; nucleotides outside the gene matches: 12. Germline CDR1 is LGHNA and CDR2 is YNFKEQ.

The sample holds one count of this clone. The chain links TRBV5-6 to TRBJ2-4; 7 bases agree with TRBD1. The CDR3 spans 14 residues. V lost 5 bases and J lost 1; bases outside the gene matches: 3. The germline gives CDR1 SGHDT, CDR2 YYEEEE. The CDR3 DNA follows: TGTGCCAGCAGTTTACAGGGGGCCAAAAACATTCAGTACTTC. Translating it yields CASSLQGAKNIQYF.

The chain uses TRBV5-1 and TRBJ1-1; perhaps TRBD1 as D (6 bases). This CDR3 is built from 14 residues. Germline V gene data show CDR1 as SGHRS and CDR2 as YFSETQ. Trimming pared 1 base from V and 2 bases from J, leaving 9 bases between. Written as DNA, the CDR3 is TGCGCCAGCAGCTTGACACAGGGTAACACTGAAGCTTTCTTT. It codes for CASSLTQGNTEAFF.

The CDR3 region is CASSPQVAGADTQYF. For the CDR3, the DNA is TGTGCCAGCAGTCCGCAGGTTGCGGGTGCAGATACGCAGTATTTT. V is TRBV28 and J is TRBJ2-3, with a possible D match to TRBD2 (5 bases). The germline CDR1 and CDR2 sequences are MDHEN and SYDVKM. The CDR3 consists of 15 residues. Trimming removed 5 bases from V and 4 bases from J, with 16 bases in between.

V gene TRBV28 combines with J gene TRBJ2-7; 12 bases are shared with TRBD2. Germline V gene lookup returns CDR1 MDHEN and CDR2 SYDVKM. The CDR3 has 14 amino acids. With 6 bases clipped from V and 3 bases from J, the junction kept 3 bases outside the gene matches. In DNA form, the CDR3 reads TGTGCCAGCAGCCTAGCGGGAGGGTTCTACGAGCAGTACTTC. Its protein is CASSLAGGFYEQYF.